The clone carrying this TCR beta chain was counted once. Relative to the germline gene, one junction end is altered; a read error may explain this. MiXCR, applied by TCRdb to the PCR reads, yields one record per CDR3 protein. The table lists around 8,000 distinct CDR3 sequences, less than 30% of them singletons. The data are from a study of immune characterization of retroperitoneal liposarcoma. Germline V gene data show CDR1 as MNHEY and CDR2 as SVGEGT. This CDR3 region has 15 residues. The source is a male donor with retroperitoneal liposarcoma. V usage is TRBV6-2 or TRBV6-3 and J usage is TRBJ1-3, with TRBD1 matching over 8 bases. Sequenced sample: blood. CDR3 bases: TGTGCCGGCAGGTCGACAGGGGAATGGGGAAACACCATATATTTT. Its translation: CAGRSTGEWGNTIYF.